This paragraph covers one TCR beta chain sequence. Its antigen is not known. Noted time point: patch test 2, 6 weeks after DPC sensitization. The sample's treatment: therapeutic diphenylcyclopropenone sensitization with weekly scalp DPC. This sample is drawn from a study of human T cells and chemical hapten exposure. Study context: Patients got weekly scalp diphenylcyclopropenone doses over the approximately 24-week study. Study observations and caveats: The number of TCRs above 1 in 1000 frequency did not change after DPC sensitization.

In the original workflow: Sampled TCR counts reached a median of roughly 98,000 per sample, with values ranging from roughly 20,000 to 700,000. One entry per CDR3 protein, called by TCRdb with MiXCR from the RACE reads. The V and J calls and clone size come from TCRdb's table, not from the authors' own analysis. The sample contains tens of thousands of distinct CDR3 sequences, 11% of which appear only once. Per germline, CDR1 KGHSH and CDR2 LQKENI. The CDR3 has 16 residues. V gave up 5 bases and J gave up 2 bases; unmatched junction bases: 8. This TCR came from a man aged 40-50 years with alopecia areata. Some clones in this sample may be carry-over from other donors' samples. This chain links TRBV18 with TRBJ2-5; 10 positions match TRBD2. The material sequenced was whole blood, taken in connection with sensitization to the hapten diphenylcyclopropenone (DPC). The CDR3 sequence: CASSTERTSGQETQYF. Written as DNA, the CDR3 is TGTGCCAGCTCAACCGAACGGACTAGCGGTCAAGAGACCCAGTACTTC.